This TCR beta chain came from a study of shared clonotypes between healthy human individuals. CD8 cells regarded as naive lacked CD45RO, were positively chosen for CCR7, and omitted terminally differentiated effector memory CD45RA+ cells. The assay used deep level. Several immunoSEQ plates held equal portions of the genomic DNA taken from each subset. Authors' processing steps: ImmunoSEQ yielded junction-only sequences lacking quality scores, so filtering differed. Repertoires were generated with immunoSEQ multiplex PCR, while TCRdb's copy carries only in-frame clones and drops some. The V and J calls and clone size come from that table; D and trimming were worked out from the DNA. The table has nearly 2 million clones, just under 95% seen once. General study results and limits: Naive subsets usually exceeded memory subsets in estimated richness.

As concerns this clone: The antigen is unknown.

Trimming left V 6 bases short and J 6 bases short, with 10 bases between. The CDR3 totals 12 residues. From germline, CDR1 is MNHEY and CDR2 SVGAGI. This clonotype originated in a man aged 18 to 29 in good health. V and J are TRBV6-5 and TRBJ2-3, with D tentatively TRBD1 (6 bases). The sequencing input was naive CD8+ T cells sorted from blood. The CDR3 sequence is CASSLDRDTQYF. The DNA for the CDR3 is TGTGCCAGCAGCCTTGACAGGGATACGCAGTATTTT.